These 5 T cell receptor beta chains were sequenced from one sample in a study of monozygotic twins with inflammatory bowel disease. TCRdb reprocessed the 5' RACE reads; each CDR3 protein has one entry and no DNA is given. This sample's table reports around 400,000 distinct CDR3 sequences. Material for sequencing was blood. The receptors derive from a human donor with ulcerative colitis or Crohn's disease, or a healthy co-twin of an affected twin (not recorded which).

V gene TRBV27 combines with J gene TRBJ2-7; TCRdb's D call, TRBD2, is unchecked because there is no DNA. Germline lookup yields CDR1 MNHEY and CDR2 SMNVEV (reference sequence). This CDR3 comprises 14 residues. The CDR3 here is CASSLRGRAEEQYF.

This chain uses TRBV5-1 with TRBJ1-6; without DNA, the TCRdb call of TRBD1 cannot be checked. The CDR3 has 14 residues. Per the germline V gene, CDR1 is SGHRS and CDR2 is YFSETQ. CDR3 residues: CASSSSTGDSPLHF.

This CDR3 is CATSLPRGQFGTGANVLTF. The V and J genes are TRBV15 and TRBJ2-6; TCRdb reports TRBD1, a call that lacks DNA to check it against. The CDR3 has 19 amino acids. Germline-derived CDR1 and CDR2 are LNHNV and YYDKDF (reference sequence).

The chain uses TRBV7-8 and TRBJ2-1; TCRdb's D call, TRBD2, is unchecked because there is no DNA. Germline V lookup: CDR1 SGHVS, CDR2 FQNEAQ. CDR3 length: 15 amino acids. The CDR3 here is CASSLGVAGVSEQFF.

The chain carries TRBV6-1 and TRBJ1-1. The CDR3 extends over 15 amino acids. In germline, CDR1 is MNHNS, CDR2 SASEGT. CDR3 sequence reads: CASRVDSSMNTEAFF.